Listed here is a single TCR beta chain. TCRdb's table, derived via immunoSEQ multiplex PCR, lists solely in-frame clones and lacks some. The table lists 1 million to 1.2 million clones, approximately 77% of them singletons. Germline-derived CDR1 and CDR2 are WNHNN and SYGVQD (reference sequence). This CDR3 is 14 amino acids long. The V end lost 5 bases, the J end lost 7 bases, and 15 bases lay between the germline ends. The data belong to a study of shared clonotypes between healthy human individuals. Overall study: The study used three CD4 naive, three CD4 memory, two CD8 naive and one CD8 memory plate per donor.

The sample taken for sequencing was memory CD4+ T cells from PBMCs. This sample's subset: CD45RA-negative fraction. The origin of this receptor is a man aged 18-30 years in good health. Some clones in this sample may be carry-over from other donors' samples. The genes are TRBV10-1 and TRBJ2-1; D remains ambiguous. The DNA of the CDR3 is TGCGCCAGCAGTATAGTTCCCCCTTTAAATGAGCAGTTCTTC. It is translated as CASSIVPPLNEQFF.